The text below deals with one TCR beta chain. V was clipped by 1 base and J by 0 bases, with 10 bases between them. This CDR3 comprises 16 residues. Germline V CDR1 and CDR2: MGHRA, YSYEKL. This record comes from a study of control samples from healthy donors and cancer patients. Assay: immunoSEQ multiplex PCR; the TCRdb copy retains only in-frame clones and omits some. Its table records roughly 200,000 clones. The receptor's source is a woman in her twenties or thirties in good health. The sequenced sample consisted of blood. V and J are TRBV4-1 and TRBJ1-3; no clear D. The CDR3 DNA sequence: TGCGCCAGCAGCCAAGTGATCGGCAGCTCTGGAAACACCATATATTTT. It specifies CASSQVIGSSGNTIYF.